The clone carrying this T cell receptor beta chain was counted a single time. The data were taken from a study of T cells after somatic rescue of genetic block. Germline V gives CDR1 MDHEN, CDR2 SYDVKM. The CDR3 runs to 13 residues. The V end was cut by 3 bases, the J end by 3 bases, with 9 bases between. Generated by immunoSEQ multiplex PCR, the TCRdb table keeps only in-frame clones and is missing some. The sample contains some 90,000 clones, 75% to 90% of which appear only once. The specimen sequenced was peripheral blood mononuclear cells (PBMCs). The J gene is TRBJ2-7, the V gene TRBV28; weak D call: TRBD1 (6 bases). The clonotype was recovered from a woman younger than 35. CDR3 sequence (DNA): TGTGCCAGCAGTTTCCTGGACAGCTACGAGCAGTACTTC. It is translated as CASSFLDSYEQYF.